One and the same sample provided the 22 T cell receptor beta chains below, sequenced in a study of blood T cells in healthy people across ages. Sample-barcoded 5' priming and a J-beta primer mix drove a second PCR of about 7 to 11 cycles. MiXCR, applied by TCRdb to the 5' RACE reads, yields one record per CDR3 protein. The sample lists 1.5 million or so distinct CDR3 sequences, roughly two fifths occurring once. The sequenced material came from blood. These receptors all come from a woman aged 18-35 years in good health.

The chain couples TRBV14 to TRBJ1-1; D remains unclear. V lost 0 bases, J lost 10 bases, and 12 bases lay in between. The CDR3 contains 13 residues. Germline-derived CDR1 and CDR2 are SGHDN and FVKESK. The CDR3 coding sequence is TGTGCCAGCAGCCAAGAGATTCCCGCGGCAGCTTTCTTT. Protein: CASSQEIPAAAFF.

This clonotype has more than one count but fewer than ten. The chain couples TRBV28 to TRBJ2-6, with TRBD1 matching 7 bases. The CDR3 extends over 17 amino acids. V was clipped by 7 bases and J by 0 bases; unmatched bases: 9. Per the germline V gene, CDR1 is MDHEN and CDR2 is SYDVKM. The CDR3 DNA reads as TGTGCCAGCAACTCGGGACAGCCCGTCTCTGGGGCCAACGTCCTGACTTTC. It codes for CASNSGQPVSGANVLTF.

The CDR3 loop reads CRPFRDSSYEQYF. For the CDR3, the DNA is TGCAGACCCTTCCGGGACTCATCCTACGAGCAGTACTTC. The V gene is TRBV20-1, the J gene TRBJ2-7, with D possibly being TRBD2 (6 bases). Per germline, CDR1 DFQATT and CDR2 SNEGSKA (reference sequence). The CDR3 runs 13 residues.

The V and J genes are TRBV20-1 and TRBJ2-1, with 8 bases identical to TRBD1. From germline, CDR1 is DFQATT and CDR2 SNEGSKA (reference sequence). The CDR3 totals 14 residues. J gave up 3 bases and V 3 bases, and 4 bases lay outside the gene matches. CDR3: CSASPTGGYNEQFF. The DNA for the CDR3 is TGCAGTGCTAGCCCCACAGGGGGCTACAATGAGCAGTTCTTC.

This clonotype was recorded a few times. The genes are TRBV10-3 and TRBJ2-5; D unclear. The V end lost 3 bases, the J end lost 7 bases, and 12 bases lay between the germline ends. The CDR3 loop spans 13 amino acids. The germline gives CDR1 ENHRY, CDR2 SYGVKD. CDR3 loop: CAISERVRGTQYF. In DNA, the CDR3 is TGTGCCATCAGTGAACGTGTGCGTGGGACCCAGTACTTC.

This chain joins TRBV5-1 and TRBJ2-7, with D perhaps assigned TRBD1 or TRBD2 (5 bases each). Germline V CDR1 and CDR2: SGHRS, YFSETQ. Trimming took 8 bases from V and 0 from J, leaving 18 bases between them. The CDR3 loop spans 15 amino acids. Here the CDR3 DNA reads TGCGCCAGAAGCCCTTGGGAGACAGCCTCCTACGAGCAGTACTTC. The encoded protein is CARSPWETASYEQYF.

The chain has TRBV29-1 and TRBJ2-5; D is perhaps TRBD2 (7 bases). Trimming cost V 1 base and J 11 bases, with 26 bases left between them. The germline CDR1 and CDR2 sequences are SQVTM and ANQGSEA. There are 16 residues in the CDR3. This CDR3 is CSVEGFPGGQNNEQYF. The DNA for the CDR3 is TGCAGCGTTGAAGGCTTTCCGGGGGGACAAAACAATGAGCAGTACTTC.

Ten or more counts support this clonotype. The chain employs TRBV29-1 and TRBJ2-7; 9 nucleotides agree with TRBD2. CDR1 and CDR2 (germline): SQVTM, ANQGSEA. The CDR3 is made up of 13 amino acids. The junction had 1 base not matched to a gene; V was cut back by 4 bases and J by 0 bases. CDR3 DNA: TGCAGCGTTGTGACTAGCGGCTCCTACGAGCAGTACTTC. Translated: CSVVTSGSYEQYF.

The rearrangement links TRBV20-1 to TRBJ2-7; 7 bases map to TRBD1. The CDR3 sequence is 17 residues long. Germline V lookup: CDR1 DFQATT, CDR2 SNEGSKA (reference sequence). V shed 2 bases, J shed 2 bases, and the junction held 15 bases outside the gene matches. The CDR3 DNA reads as TGCAGTGCTAGATCACGGAACGACAGGGCTTGGGCCTACGAGCAGTACTTC. It translates to CSARSRNDRAWAYEQYF.

The J gene is TRBJ2-1, the V gene TRBV25-1; 8 bases map to TRBD2. Germline-derived CDR1 and CDR2 are MGHDK and SYGVNS. The CDR3 extends over 14 amino acids. The trim removed 7 bases at V and 0 bases at J, leaving 2 bases unmatched. CDR3: CASTTSGSYNEQFF. The DNA for the CDR3 is TGTGCCAGCACCACTAGCGGCTCCTACAATGAGCAGTTCTTC.

This clonotype occurred a few times. The gene calls are TRBV12-3 or TRBV12-4 and TRBJ2-1, with a weak D call TRBD1 (6 bases). The CDR3 sequence is 14 residues long. V shed 1 base and J shed 7 bases, with 11 bases lying between them. The CDR3, as DNA: TGTGCCAGCAGTTTAGGCGGGCAGGGGAATGAGCAGTTCTTC. Protein: CASSLGGQGNEQFF.

This clonotype showed up just once. Germline is not matched at one junction end, which may reflect a read error. The chain couples TRBV6-2 or TRBV6-3 to TRBJ2-5, with 8 positions matching TRBD2. The CDR3 covers 13 residues. Germline lookup yields CDR1 MNHEY and CDR2 SVGEGT. The chain's CDR3 is CASGGLNRETQYF. The DNA of the CDR3 is TGCGCCAGCGGGGGACTAAATCGTGAGACCCAGTACTTC.

This clonotype was detected a few times. V usage is TRBV2 and J usage is TRBJ2-7; the match to TRBD1 covers 8 bases. CDR1 and CDR2 (germline): SNHLY, FYNNEI. V shed 10 bases and J 6 bases; nucleotides not matched to a gene: 5. The CDR3 extends over 11 amino acids. The CDR3 bases are TGTGCCACTGGACAGGGCGGCGAGCAGTACTTC. It specifies CATGQGGEQYF.

This clonotype was detected ten times or more. V and J are TRBV29-1 and TRBJ2-1; a weak D match, TRBD1 (5 bases). From germline, CDR1 is SQVTM and CDR2 ANQGSEA. The CDR3 consists of 13 residues. The ends were cut back, 5 bases at V and 7 bases at J, with 15 bases in the middle. CDR3 nucleotides: TGCAGCGTTAGTTTAGCCCAGGGAAATGAGCAGTTCTTC. It encodes CSVSLAQGNEQFF.

The gene calls are TRBV12-3 or TRBV12-4 and TRBJ2-3; 7 bases line up with TRBD2. V lost 6 bases to trimming and J lost 2 bases; unmatched junction nucleotides: 5. This CDR3 contains 14 residues. The CDR3 sequence: CASRVSGTTDTQYF. The CDR3 DNA is TGTGCCAGCAGGGTCAGCGGGACCACAGATACGCAGTATTTT.

The genes are TRBV24-1 and TRBJ2-1, with 9 bases identical to TRBD1. The CDR3 totals 15 residues. In germline, CDR1 is KGHDR, CDR2 SFDVKD. V lost 3 bases, J lost 5 bases, and 4 bases stayed unmatched. The CDR3 loop is CATSDDRDRDNEQFF. The CDR3 bases are TGTGCCACCAGTGATGACCGGGACAGGGACAATGAGCAGTTCTTC.

A few counts support this clonotype. The chain joins TRBV6-1 to TRBJ1-2; D is perhaps TRBD1 (5 bases). Trimming stripped 4 bases from V and 1 base from J, with 10 bases between. This CDR3 comprises 14 residues. Germline V gene sequence: CDR1 MNHNS, CDR2 SASEGT. Here the CDR3 reads CASSGMTVNYGYTF. The DNA for the CDR3 is TGTGCCAGCAGTGGGATGACAGTTAACTATGGCTACACCTTC.

This clonotype was observed a handful of times. The gene calls are TRBV4-3 and TRBJ2-7, with D perhaps assigned TRBD1 or TRBD2 (5 bases each). The CDR3 consists of 15 residues. The germline gives CDR1 LGHNA, CDR2 YSLEER. Trimming pared 4 bases from V and 2 bases from J, leaving 15 bases between. Here the CDR3 reads CASSRRDGFAYEQYF. The CDR3 DNA reads TGCGCCAGCAGCCGCCGGGACGGGTTTGCCTACGAGCAGTACTTC.

The gene calls are TRBV7-9 and TRBJ2-3; D is uncertain. Germline V gene lookup returns CDR1 SEHNR and CDR2 FQNEAQ (reference sequence). V was shortened by 5 bases and J by 0 bases, with 15 bases between the two germline ends. CDR3 length equals 16 residues. The CDR3 here is CASSQAGPGSTDTQYF. In nucleotides, the CDR3 is TGTGCCAGCAGCCAAGCAGGTCCCGGTAGCACAGATACGCAGTATTTT.

This clonotype was found a few times. The chain is built from TRBV20-1 and TRBJ2-1; 11 nucleotides line up with TRBD2. V was clipped by 6 bases and J by 1 base; unmatched bases: 29. Germline CDR1 DFQATT, CDR2 SNEGSKA (reference sequence). CDR3 size: 23 residues. CDR3 DNA: TGCAGTGCCAAGGGAGGGTCACTAGCGGGAGCTAAAGACCAAGCTCGTTCCTACAATGAGCAGTTCTTC. This gives the protein CSAKGGSLAGAKDQARSYNEQFF.

As concerns this clonotype: Possible read error: a much larger clone is one base away. The chain employs TRBV4-1 and TRBJ2-1; D unresolved. Trimming left V 0 bases short and J 10 bases short, with 10 bases between. Per germline, CDR1 MGHRA and CDR2 YSYEKL. The CDR3 covers 13 residues. Here the CDR3 reads CASSQDPPYEQFF. CDR3 in DNA: TGCGCCAGCAGCCAAGATCCCCCCTACGAGCAGTTCTTC.

In its sample, this clonotype was seen a few times. V and J are TRBV7-9 and TRBJ2-1, with 9 bases aligning to TRBD1. The length of the CDR3 is 15 residues. Trimming cost V 3 bases and J 8 bases; bases outside gene matches: 8. Germline CDR1 and CDR2: SEHNR and FQNEAQ (reference sequence). The CDR3 loop reads CASSFPDRGWYEQFF. DNA for the CDR3: TGTGCCAGCAGCTTTCCCGACAGGGGGTGGTATGAGCAGTTCTTC.